What follows are 25 T cell receptor beta chains derived from one specimen sequenced in a study of blood T cells in healthy people across ages. Then a second PCR, running roughly 6 to 11 cycles, was carried out with a sample-barcoded 5' primer and a J-beta primer mix. TCRdb reprocessed the 5' RACE reads via MiXCR and lists one record per CDR3 protein. Here the sample spans about 570,000 distinct CDR3 sequences, 25% to 30% being singletons. Source material: blood. These receptors all stem from a woman in her 70s in good health.

The chain links TRBV29-1 to TRBJ2-5; D may correspond to TRBD1 or TRBD2 (5 bases each). TRBJ2-1 explains the end of the DNA better; the J call may be wrong. This CDR3 has 14 amino acids. From germline, CDR1 is SQVTM and CDR2 ANQGSEA. The CDR3 nucleotides read TGCAGCGTTGACGGGGACCTCTCCTACAATGAGCAGTTCTTC. This codes for CSVDGDLSYNEQFF.

The V call is TRBV7-3, the J call TRBJ2-3; the D is unclear. V gave up 2 bases and J gave up 4 bases, with 10 bases separating them. CDR1 SGHTA and CDR2 FQGTGA come from the germline V gene. The CDR3 covers 14 residues. CDR3 loop: CASSLQRYADTQYF. CDR3 DNA: TGTGCCAGCAGCTTACAGCGATACGCAGATACGCAGTATTTT.

This clonotype was detected ten times or more. The genes are TRBV5-6 and TRBJ2-1; no definite D call. V was pared by 0 bases and J by 1 base, with 8 bases between. The CDR3 has 15 residues. Looked up from germline, CDR1 is SGHDT and CDR2 is YYEEEE. The CDR3 reads CASSLAGQSYNEQFF. In nucleotides, the CDR3 is TGTGCCAGCAGCTTGGCCGGGCAGTCCTACAATGAGCAGTTCTTC.

In its sample, this clonotype was seen a few times. The chain recombines TRBV6-1 with TRBJ1-4; D is undetermined. This CDR3 contains 14 residues. V was pared by 8 bases and J by 0 bases, with 10 bases between. Germline V CDR1 and CDR2: MNHNS, SASEGT. The CDR3 loop reads CASGSLATNEKLFF. In DNA form, the CDR3 reads TGTGCCAGCGGCTCGTTAGCAACTAATGAAAAACTGTTTTTT.

This clonotype has more than one count but fewer than ten. The chain combines TRBV20-1 with TRBJ2-5; the D gene is possibly TRBD1 (6 bases). V lost 5 bases and J lost 4, with 11 bases in between. The germline gives CDR1 DFQATT, CDR2 SNEGSKA (reference sequence). This CDR3 has 12 residues. The CDR3 here is CSARPGVETQYF. The DNA of the CDR3 is TGCAGTGCTCGCCCAGGGGTAGAGACCCAGTACTTC.

Many counts were recorded for this clonotype. The V call is TRBV7-2, the J call TRBJ2-5, with no clear D. This CDR3 spans 13 amino acids. From germline, CDR1 is SGHTA and CDR2 FQGNSA. V was shortened by 5 bases and J by 0 bases, with 7 bases between the two germline ends. The DNA of the CDR3 is TGTGCCAGCAGCCTTACGTACCAAGAGACCCAGTACTTC. Translating gives CASSLTYQETQYF.

This clonotype turned up a few times. The gene calls are TRBV29-1 and TRBJ1-1, with 7 bases fitting TRBD1. The germline V gene encodes CDR1 SQVTM and CDR2 ANQGSEA. V gave up 7 bases and J gave up 1 base; unmatched junction bases: 12. This CDR3 contains 15 residues. CDR3 DNA sequence: TGCAGCGCCGGGTCAGTGACAGGGTCGAACACTGAAGCTTTCTTT. Translating gives CSAGSVTGSNTEAFF.

The genes are TRBV11-2 and TRBJ2-3, with unresolved D. The CDR3 spans 14 residues. The V and J ends lost 5 bases and 2 bases respectively, with 11 bases between them. Germline CDR1 and CDR2: SGHAT and FQNNGV. CDR3 sequence reads: CASSASKFTDTQYF. Here the CDR3 DNA reads TGTGCCAGCAGCGCCTCCAAATTCACAGATACGCAGTATTTT.

The chain uses TRBV7-2 and TRBJ2-3; D might be TRBD1 (6 bases). CDR3 size: 13 residues. With 3 bases removed from V and 5 bases from J, the gap between germline ends came to 9 bases. Germline CDR1 SGHTA, CDR2 FQGNSA. The CDR3 protein is CASSFTGKDTQYF. The CDR3 DNA is TGTGCCAGCAGCTTTACAGGGAAAGATACGCAGTATTTT.

Comments on this clonotype: The junction departs from the called germline gene at one end, perhaps through a read error. The chain joins TRBV4-3 to TRBJ1-6; 9 bases align to TRBD1. Germline values: CDR1 LGHNA, CDR2 YSLEER. CDR3 length: 15 residues. The CDR3 DNA sequence: TGCGCCAGCGGCCAGGATGGGGACAGGGATTCACCCCTCCACTTT. It specifies CASGQDGDRDSPLHF.

This clonotype was counted between two and nine times. The chain employs TRBV3-1 and TRBJ2-5, with D unclear. The J call is in doubt because the DNA end fits TRBJ2-7 better. This CDR3 region has 14 residues. Germline V gene data show CDR1 as LGHDT and CDR2 as YNNKEL (reference sequence). CDR3 DNA: TGTGCCAGCAGCCTAGCAGGCTATGACTACGAGCAGTACTTC. The encoded protein is CASSLAGYDYEQYF.

The chain links TRBV28 to TRBJ2-5; unclear D gene. Trimming removed 6 bases from V and 7 bases from J, with 15 bases in between. The CDR3 has 13 amino acids. Germline V gene sequence: CDR1 MDHEN, CDR2 SYDVKM. CDR3 sequence: CASSVTSVGTQYF. The DNA for the CDR3 is TGTGCCAGCAGCGTGACATCGGTCGGGACCCAGTACTTC.

The chain has TRBV12-3 or TRBV12-4 and TRBJ1-1; tentative D call: TRBD1 (5 bases). The V and J ends lost 10 bases and 1 base respectively, with 16 bases between them. The CDR3 sequence is 14 residues long. CDR3 in amino acids: CAIQKRTSNTEAFF. The CDR3 DNA reads as TGTGCCATCCAAAAGCGGACATCGAACACTGAAGCTTTCTTT.

This clonotype has only a few counts. The chain joins TRBV20-1 to TRBJ2-3; 9 bases align to TRBD1. CDR1 DFQATT and CDR2 SNEGSKA come from the germline V gene (reference sequence). The CDR3 consists of 15 residues. J lost 1 base, V lost 5 bases, and 7 bases had no gene match. CDR3 DNA: TGCAGTGCTGGCCCCCGGACAGGGGGCACAGATACGCAGTATTTT. Translating it yields CSAGPRTGGTDTQYF.

This clonotype was counted a few times. This chain joins TRBV7-2 and TRBJ2-4; D tentatively reads TRBD1 or TRBD2 (5 bases each). In germline, CDR1 is SGHTA, CDR2 FQGNSA. Trimming shortened V by 5 bases and J by 0 bases, and 17 bases separated the two germline ends. CDR3 length: 17 residues. CDR3 coding DNA: TGTGCCAGCAGCGAGAGGGACGGCCTTCTAGCCAAAAACATTCAGTACTTC. The encoded protein is CASSERDGLLAKNIQYF.

Only a few counts were recorded for this clonotype. The V call is TRBV20-1, the J call TRBJ1-2; 9 bases fit TRBD1. The junction had 11 bases not matched to a gene; V was cut back by 4 bases and J by 8 bases. Germline loops: CDR1 DFQATT, CDR2 SNEGSKA (reference sequence). The CDR3 has 14 amino acids. DNA for the CDR3: TGCAGTGCTATGCTCGACAGGGGGGAATACGGCTACACCTTC. Amino acids: CSAMLDRGEYGYTF.

This clonotype has just a few counts. The chain recombines TRBV20-1 with TRBJ1-1; 7 nucleotides align to TRBD1. The CDR3 sequence is 14 residues long. Per germline, CDR1 DFQATT and CDR2 SNEGSKA (reference sequence). V trimming: 3 bases; J trimming: 4 bases; junction bases outside the gene matches: 8. The CDR3 loop reads CSARGTVISTEAFF. The DNA of the CDR3 is TGCAGTGCTAGGGGGACAGTTATTAGCACTGAAGCTTTCTTT.

The rearrangement uses TRBV7-3 and TRBJ2-6, with D perhaps assigned TRBD1 or TRBD2 (5 bases each). The CDR3 runs 16 residues. Between the trimmed V and J ends, which lost 9 bases and 1 base, there was a span of 16 bases. Germline V gene lookup returns CDR1 SGHTA and CDR2 FQGTGA. The CDR3 DNA sequence: TGTGCCAGTGCCGGGACCCTGGGGTCTGGGGCCAACGTCCTGACTTTC. Translation gives CASAGTLGSGANVLTF.

This chain uses TRBV10-3 with TRBJ2-5, with 8 bases matching TRBD1. With the DNA end fitting TRBJ2-1 better, the J assignment may be wrong. In germline, CDR1 is ENHRY, CDR2 SYGVKD. This CDR3 has 16 amino acids. The CDR3 coding sequence is TGTGCCATCAGTGCCGAAAGGGGGACAGGATTGAGCGTGCAGTTCTTC. It codes for CAISAERGTGLSVQFF.

This clonotype has ten or more counts. The chain joins TRBV7-9 to TRBJ2-3; TRBD2 matches at 12 bases. V dropped 5 bases and J dropped 4; count of bases not matched to a gene: 1. The CDR3 is 14 residues long. Germline V lookup: CDR1 SEHNR, CDR2 FQNEAQ (reference sequence). The CDR3 sequence: CASSPSGGADTQYF. The CDR3 coding sequence is TGTGCCAGCAGCCCTAGCGGGGGGGCAGATACGCAGTATTTT.

This clonotype was observed a few times. This sequence joins TRBV25-1 and TRBJ2-7; D possibly uses TRBD1 or TRBD2 (5 bases each). V gave up 5 bases and J gave up 2 bases, with 13 bases separating them. Per germline, CDR1 MGHDK and CDR2 SYGVNS. The CDR3 is made up of 14 amino acids. The CDR3 is CASSPPGPTYEQYF. The CDR3 DNA reads as TGTGCCAGCAGTCCCCCGGGACCTACCTACGAGCAGTACTTC.

CDR3 bases: TGCAGTGCCCACGACAGGGCCCCCGGTACGCAGTATTTT. Residues: CSAHDRAPGTQYF. V gene TRBV20-1 combines with J gene TRBJ2-3; the match to TRBD1 covers 7 bases. The V segment lost 6 bases and the J segment 8 bases; nucleotides outside the gene matches: 11. CDR1 DFQATT and CDR2 SNEGSKA come from the germline V gene (reference sequence). CDR3 length equals 13 residues.

The chain employs TRBV7-9 and TRBJ1-2; TRBD1 matches at 7 bases. CDR3 length: 15 residues. The germline V gene encodes CDR1 SEHNR and CDR2 FQNEAQ (reference sequence). V trimming: 5 bases; J trimming: 8 bases; junction bases outside the gene matches: 14. CDR3 nucleotide sequence: TGTGCCAGCAGCACCGTGTCTAGGGGGCGAGGAGGCTACACCTTC. Translated: CASSTVSRGRGGYTF.

This clonotype was seen only a few times. The DNA for the CDR3 is TGCAGTGCTACGGGACAGACCCAGTACTTC. Translated: CSATGQTQYF. The genes are TRBV20-1 and TRBJ2-5, with D perhaps TRBD1 or TRBD2 (5 bases each). The CDR3 is 10 amino acids. Trimming removed 4 bases from V and 6 bases from J, with 6 bases in between. Germline V gene lookup returns CDR1 DFQATT and CDR2 SNEGSKA (reference sequence).

This clonotype was picked up a small number of times. V and J are TRBV20-1 and TRBJ1-5, with D possibly being TRBD1 (6 bases). The CDR3 spans 14 residues. V dropped 6 bases and J dropped 6 bases, with 18 bases sitting between them. From germline, CDR1 is DFQATT and CDR2 SNEGSKA (reference sequence). CDR3: CSATPGAYSQPQHF. The CDR3 DNA reads as TGCAGTGCCACCCCGGGGGCTTATAGTCAGCCCCAGCATTTT.